This TCR beta chain originates from a study of regulatory T cells in long-lasting Graves disease (dated by TCRdb to the early 2020s). At the level of the whole study: Newly diagnosed Graves' disease patients had taken antithyroid drugs for less than 3 months. Patients with persistent Graves' disease were compared with patients with newly diagnosed Graves' disease using TCR sequencing and RNA sequencing of peripheral blood. The study was conducted in China and was registered as a clinical trial. A total of 33 samples underwent TCR sequencing, from roughly 13 patients with persistent Graves' disease and roughly 20 patients with newly diagnosed Graves' disease. Paper-wide results and their limitations: Lower TCR Shannon entropy and fewer highly expanded clones were observed in persistent Graves' disease patients than in newly diagnosed patients, which suggested clonal expansion. TRBV28, TRBJ1-2 and TRBJ2-5 were preferentially used in persistent disease, while TRBV20-1 and TRBJ2-1 were favored in newly diagnosed disease. The small sample size was acknowledged by the authors as a limitation that may reduce accuracy. Sequencing and analysis were restricted to the TCR beta chain. The study examined only peripheral blood because the primary lesion, thyroid tissue, could not be accessed. A larger number of public clonotypes was shared among persistent patients (over 2,500) than among newly diagnosed patients (about 990).

The time point tag for this specimen amounts to: newly diagnosed GD, antithyroid drugs for less than 3 months. For both TCR sequencing and RNA sequencing, RNA was extracted from PBMCs in TRIzol. The diagnosis of Graves' disease was made according to American Thyroid Association guidelines. The patients came from an endocrinology department in Xi'an, China. From each patient, about 9.7 milliliters of peripheral blood was collected into an EDTA anticoagulant tube. Ficoll Paque Plus density gradient separation was used to isolate PBMCs, and no additional T cell sorting was done. An Agilent 2100 Bioanalyzer and agarose gel were used to check RNA quality, and a NanoDrop 2000 was used to measure RNA concentration. This clonotype was found many times. Its recognized antigen is unknown. Base qualities are not provided; no much larger clone lies one nucleotide away. The germline V gene (reference sequence) specifies GTSNPN as CDR1 and SVGIG as CDR2. The CDR3 runs 13 residues from the cysteine to the phenylalanine. The DNA shown is the 39-base CDR3, in frame from base 1. Trimmed from V: 4 bases; trimmed from J: 2 bases; junction bases lacking a gene match: 1.

Library prep was done by multiplex PCR. The sequencer listed for this sample is Illumina HiSeq 4000. TCR beta libraries were built with iRepertoire HTBI primers and Arm-PCR amplification of CDR3 regions. Gel purification was performed on PCR products prior to sequencing. As for the original processing: Gene usage analysis of CDR3 amino acid clonotypes relied on the 60 to 65 TRBV and around 13 TRBJ segments identified across samples. Filtered high-quality paired reads were merged into contigs using COPE and FqMerger. BLAST was used to align contigs to IMGT TRBV, TRBD and TRBJ reference genes, with CDR3 defined following IMGT. Any clonotype with a frequency above 0.1% was counted as a highly expanded clone. Shannon entropy was used to measure repertoire diversity, and the Gini coefficient was used to measure V-J evenness. Clonotypes shared by more than one individual were considered public. Using fastp trimming at Q25 and MiXCR clonotype assembly, TCRdb reanalyzed the public sequencing data and kept in-frame beta chains. Under each unique CDR3 protein, matching rows form one entry showing the most common genes and DNA. In this record, the V and J calls reflect TCRdb's handling and not the investigators' own analysis. For this sample there are about 200,000 distinct CDR3 sequences; around 20% appear just once. The ten largest make up approximately 12% of the sample.

These data are also associated with another study on T cells in Graves' hyperthyroidism and ophthalmopathy. As that second paper reports: Graves' hyperthyroidism was defined as stable when no progression to ophthalmopathy occurred over 18 months of follow-up. The hyperthyroidism patients were between 18 and 65 years old and newly diagnosed, with a disease duration of less than 2 months. Any patient with an uncontrolled infection, another autoimmune disease, pregnancy or lactation was excluded. Clinical symptoms, serum thyroxine and TRAb, thyroid ultrasound, and orbital computed tomography formed the basis for the diagnoses. For the first round of RT-PCR on the TCR CDR3, the HTBI primer set was used together with the Qiagen OneStep RT-PCR kit. Most expanded thyroid clonotypes (frequency above 0.001) were also detected in blood, suggesting blood repertoires may reflect thyroid immune responses. In cross-validation, a model built on a 13 V-J signature told ophthalmopathy apart from stable hyperthyroidism with about 90% sensitivity and about 81% specificity, and in testing the same model reached 80%/75%. During validation, the model predicted progression to ophthalmopathy a median of about 6.3 months ahead of onset, with almost 71% sensitivity and about 72% specificity. To identify TCR V-J signatures that set the groups apart, the researchers used a discovery cohort of about a hundred patients, made up of fewer than 50 with Graves' ophthalmopathy and some 58 with stable Graves' hyperthyroidism. Prospective prediction of ophthalmopathy was tested in an independent validation cohort of approximately 19 hyperthyroidism patients and some 17 patients who later progressed to ophthalmopathy. The 75 to 100 discovery patients were randomly split 7:3 into training and test sets. In addition, the study compared T-cell repertoires in thyroid tissue and in blood from 6 or 7 Graves' hyperthyroidism patients. After sampling, hyperthyroidism patients received methimazole starting at 30 mg daily, and ophthalmopathy patients received high-dose intravenous methylprednisolone. The libraries were constructed in a second round of multiplex PCR and then size-selected and purified. Libraries were sequenced paired-end with 100 bp reads on an Illumina HiSeq2000. SOAPnuke was used to process the raw data, throwing out any read that contained adapters or uncalled bases, had a mean Phred below 15, or lacked an exact constant-primer or identifier match. High-quality paired reads were merged using COPE v1.2.5, and each unique nucleotide sequence was defined as a clonotype. Clonotypes were aligned to IMGT TRBV, TRBD and TRBJ reference segments using MiTCR v1.1. The analysis included only V-J combinations with a frequency above 0.0001, which together covered approximately 99% of the repertoires. A TCS score was defined as the ratio between F50 (clonal expansion) and ExV (chaos), using BLOSUM62-based TCRdist between CDR3 peptides within each V-J. Welch's t-statistics and random forest reduced 500 to 650 V-J features to fewer than 15, which were used in a naive Bayes classifier (R e1071). Sample size was not statistically predetermined, and investigators were not blinded to group allocation. The paper reports TCR Vbeta CDR3 sequencing of over 130 peripheral blood samples: 43 ophthalmopathy, 75 to 80 hyperthyroidism and approximately 17 progressor patients.

The TCR originated in a woman in her 30s with Graves disease. Donor details come from another sample of the same person, matched by shared clones. Material: peripheral blood mononuclear cells (PBMCs), obtained at new diagnosis, from a patient treated with antithyroid drugs. The chain uses TRBV30 and TRBJ2-7, and TRBD2 matches 11 of the central bases. The nucleotides read TGTGCCTGGACTAGCGGGGGGACCTACGAGCAGTACTTC. Translated, this gives CAWTSGGTYEQYF.